This T cell receptor (beta chain) was sequenced during a study of blood T cell repertoires in COVID-19. Study context: The study drew acute and convalescent COVID-19 samples from the United States, Italy and Spain. Sources were T cells, B-cell-depleted T cells, or PBMCs; the material itself was cDNA or gDNA.

Original data processing: Nucleated cell number was recorded as an estimate derived from reference gene primer amplification. TCRdb's copy holds only in-frame clones and misses some; the assay was immunoSEQ multiplex PCR. That table is the source of V, J and clone size, and D and trimming were worked out from the DNA. In the table there are about 140,000 clones, about 90% of which are singletons. The CDR3 totals 13 residues. Trimming took 6 bases from V and 3 from J, leaving 9 bases between them. The germline V gene encodes CDR1 KGHSH and CDR2 LQKENI. The sequenced material came from peripheral blood. The source is a man in his 60s with active or convalescent COVID-19. This sequence joins TRBV18 and TRBJ1-5; a possible D gene is TRBD1 (5 bases). The CDR3 here is CASSTETNQPQHF. CDR3 bases: TGTGCCAGCTCGACAGAAACCAATCAGCCCCAGCATTTT.